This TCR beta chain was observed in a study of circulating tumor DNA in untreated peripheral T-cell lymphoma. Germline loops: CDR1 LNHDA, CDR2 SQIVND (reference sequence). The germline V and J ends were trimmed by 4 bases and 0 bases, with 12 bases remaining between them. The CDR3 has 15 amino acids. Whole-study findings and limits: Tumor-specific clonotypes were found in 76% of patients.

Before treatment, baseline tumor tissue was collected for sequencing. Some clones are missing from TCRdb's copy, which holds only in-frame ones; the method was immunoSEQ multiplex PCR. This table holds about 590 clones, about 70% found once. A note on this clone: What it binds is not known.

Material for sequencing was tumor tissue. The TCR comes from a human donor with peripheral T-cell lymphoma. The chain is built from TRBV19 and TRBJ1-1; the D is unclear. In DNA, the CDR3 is TGTGCCAGTAGTAGCCACAGTTATTTGAACACTGAAGCTTTCTTT. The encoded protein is CASSSHSYLNTEAFF.